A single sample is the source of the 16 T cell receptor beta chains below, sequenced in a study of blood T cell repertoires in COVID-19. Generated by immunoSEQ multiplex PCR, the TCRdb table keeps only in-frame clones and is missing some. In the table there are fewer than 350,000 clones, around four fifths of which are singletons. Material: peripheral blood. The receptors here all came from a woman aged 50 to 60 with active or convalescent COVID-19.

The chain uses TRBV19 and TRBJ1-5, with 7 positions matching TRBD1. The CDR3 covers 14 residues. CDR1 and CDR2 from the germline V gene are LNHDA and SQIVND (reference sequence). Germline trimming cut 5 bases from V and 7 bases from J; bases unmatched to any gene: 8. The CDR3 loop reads CASSRRQGGQPQHF. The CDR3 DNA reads TGTGCCAGTAGTCGTCGACAGGGCGGGCAGCCCCAGCATTTT. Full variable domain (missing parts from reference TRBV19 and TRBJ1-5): DGGITQSPKYLFRKEGQNVTLSCEQNLNHDAMYWYRQDPGQGLRLIYYSQIVNDFQKGDIAEGYSVSREKKESFPLTVTSAQKNPTAFYLCASSRRQGGQPQHFGDGTRLSIL.

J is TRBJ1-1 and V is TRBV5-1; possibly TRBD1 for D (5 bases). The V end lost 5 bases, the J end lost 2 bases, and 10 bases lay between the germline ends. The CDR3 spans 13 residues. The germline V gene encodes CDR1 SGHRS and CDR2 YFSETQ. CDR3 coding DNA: TGCGCCAGCAGTTTTCAGGGAAACACTGAAGCTTTCTTT. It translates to CASSFQGNTEAFF.

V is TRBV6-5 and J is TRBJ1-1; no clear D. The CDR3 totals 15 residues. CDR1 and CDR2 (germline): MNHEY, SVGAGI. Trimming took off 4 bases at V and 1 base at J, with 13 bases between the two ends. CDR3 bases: TGTGCCAGCAGTTCCCCTCTGAAACAGAACACTGAAGCTTTCTTT. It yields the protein CASSSPLKQNTEAFF.

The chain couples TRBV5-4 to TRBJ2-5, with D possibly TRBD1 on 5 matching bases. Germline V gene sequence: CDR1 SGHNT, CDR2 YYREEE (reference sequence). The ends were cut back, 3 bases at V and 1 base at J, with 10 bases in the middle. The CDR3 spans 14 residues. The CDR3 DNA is TGTGCCAGCAGCTCCGCACAGGTCCAAGAGACCCAGTACTTC. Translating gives CASSSAQVQETQYF.

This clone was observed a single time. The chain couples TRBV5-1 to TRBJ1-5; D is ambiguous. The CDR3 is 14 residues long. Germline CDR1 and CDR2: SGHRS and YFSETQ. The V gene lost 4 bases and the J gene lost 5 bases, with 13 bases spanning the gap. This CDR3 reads CASSPTINDQPQHF. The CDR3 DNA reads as TGCGCCAGCAGCCCGACAATTAACGATCAGCCCCAGCATTTT.

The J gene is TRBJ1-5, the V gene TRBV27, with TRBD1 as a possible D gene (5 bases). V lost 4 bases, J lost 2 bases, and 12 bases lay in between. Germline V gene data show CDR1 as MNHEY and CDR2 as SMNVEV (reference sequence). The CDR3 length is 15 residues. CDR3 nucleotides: TGTGCCAGCAGTTACCAGGGTTTTGGCAATCAGCCCCAGCATTTT. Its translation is CASSYQGFGNQPQHF.

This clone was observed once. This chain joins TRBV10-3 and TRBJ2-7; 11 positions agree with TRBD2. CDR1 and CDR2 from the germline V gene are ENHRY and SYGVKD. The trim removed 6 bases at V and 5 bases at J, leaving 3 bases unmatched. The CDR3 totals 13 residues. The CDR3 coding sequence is TGTGCCATCAGAGGGACTAGCGGAGACGAGCAGTACTTC. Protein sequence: CAIRGTSGDEQYF.

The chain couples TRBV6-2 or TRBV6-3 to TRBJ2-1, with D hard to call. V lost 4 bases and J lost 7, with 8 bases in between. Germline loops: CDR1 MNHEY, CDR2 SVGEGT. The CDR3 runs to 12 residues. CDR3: CASSSPRNEQFF. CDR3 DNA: TGTGCCAGCAGTTCCCCTAGGAATGAGCAGTTCTTC.

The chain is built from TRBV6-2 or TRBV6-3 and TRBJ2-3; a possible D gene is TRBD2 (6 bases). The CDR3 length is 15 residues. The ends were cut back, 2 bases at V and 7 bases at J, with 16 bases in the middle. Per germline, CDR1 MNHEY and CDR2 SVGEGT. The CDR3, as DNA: TGTGCCAGCAGTTACAGTGGCGGGACTCCTTATACGCAGTATTTT. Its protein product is CASSYSGGTPYTQYF.

The CDR3 protein is CASSLEGGGYEQYF. CDR3 DNA: TGTGCCAGCAGCTTGGAGGGAGGCGGGTACGAGCAGTACTTC. The chain uses TRBV7-3 and TRBJ2-7; D may be TRBD2 (6 bases). The CDR3 extends over 14 amino acids. Trimming stripped 3 bases from V and 4 bases from J, with 13 bases between. Per the germline V gene, CDR1 is SGHTA and CDR2 is FQGTGA.

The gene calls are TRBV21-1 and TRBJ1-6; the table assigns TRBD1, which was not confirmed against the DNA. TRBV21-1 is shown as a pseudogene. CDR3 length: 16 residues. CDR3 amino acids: CASSSRQGTNNSPLHF. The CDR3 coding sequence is TGTGCCAGCAGCTCGCGACAGGGCACTAATAATTCACCCCTCCACTTT.

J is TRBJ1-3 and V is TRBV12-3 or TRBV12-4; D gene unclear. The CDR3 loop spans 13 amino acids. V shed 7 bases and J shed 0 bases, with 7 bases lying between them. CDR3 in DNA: TGTGCCAGCACCTACTACTCTGGAAACACCATATATTTT. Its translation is CASTYYSGNTIYF.

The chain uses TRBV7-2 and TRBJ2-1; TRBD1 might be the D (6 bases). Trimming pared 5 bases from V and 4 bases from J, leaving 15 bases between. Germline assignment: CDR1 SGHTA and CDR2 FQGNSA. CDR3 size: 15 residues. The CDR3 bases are TGTGCCAGCAGCCGTACGGGACAAGAATACAATGAGCAGTTCTTC. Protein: CASSRTGQEYNEQFF. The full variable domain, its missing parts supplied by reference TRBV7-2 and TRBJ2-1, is GAGVSQSPSNKVTEKGKDVELRCDPISGHTALYWYRQSLGQGLEFLIYFQGNSAPDKSGLPSDRFSAERTGGSVSTLTIQRTQQEDSAVYLCASSRTGQEYNEQFFGPGTRLTVL.

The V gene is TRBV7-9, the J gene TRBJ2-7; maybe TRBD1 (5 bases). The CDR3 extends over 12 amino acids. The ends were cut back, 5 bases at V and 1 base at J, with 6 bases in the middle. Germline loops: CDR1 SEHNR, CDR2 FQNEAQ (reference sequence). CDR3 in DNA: TGTGCCAGCAGCCCAGGGTCCTACGAGCAGTACTTC. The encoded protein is CASSPGSYEQYF. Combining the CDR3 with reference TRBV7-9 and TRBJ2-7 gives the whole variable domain DTGVSQNPRHKITKRGQNVTFRCDPISEHNRLYWYRQTLGQGPEFLTYFQNEAQLEKSRLLSDRFSAERPKGSFSTLEIQRTEQGDSAMYLCASSPGSYEQYFGPGTRLTVT.

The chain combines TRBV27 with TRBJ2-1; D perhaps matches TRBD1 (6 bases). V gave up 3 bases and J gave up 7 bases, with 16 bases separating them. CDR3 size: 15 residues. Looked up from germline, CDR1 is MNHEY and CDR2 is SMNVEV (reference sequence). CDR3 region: CASSFDRPGWNEQFF. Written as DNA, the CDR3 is TGTGCCAGCAGTTTCGACAGGCCCGGGTGGAATGAGCAGTTCTTC.

CDR3 DNA sequence: TGCGCCAGCAGCCTTGGACTAGCCGGAAGCTCCTACAATGAGCAGTTCTTC. Residues: CASSLGLAGSSYNEQFF. The chain couples TRBV5-1 to TRBJ2-1, with TRBD2 identical over 8 bases. Looked up from germline, CDR1 is SGHRS and CDR2 is YFSETQ. The CDR3 length is 17 residues. Trimming removed 4 bases from V and 0 bases from J; junction bases left unmatched: 9.